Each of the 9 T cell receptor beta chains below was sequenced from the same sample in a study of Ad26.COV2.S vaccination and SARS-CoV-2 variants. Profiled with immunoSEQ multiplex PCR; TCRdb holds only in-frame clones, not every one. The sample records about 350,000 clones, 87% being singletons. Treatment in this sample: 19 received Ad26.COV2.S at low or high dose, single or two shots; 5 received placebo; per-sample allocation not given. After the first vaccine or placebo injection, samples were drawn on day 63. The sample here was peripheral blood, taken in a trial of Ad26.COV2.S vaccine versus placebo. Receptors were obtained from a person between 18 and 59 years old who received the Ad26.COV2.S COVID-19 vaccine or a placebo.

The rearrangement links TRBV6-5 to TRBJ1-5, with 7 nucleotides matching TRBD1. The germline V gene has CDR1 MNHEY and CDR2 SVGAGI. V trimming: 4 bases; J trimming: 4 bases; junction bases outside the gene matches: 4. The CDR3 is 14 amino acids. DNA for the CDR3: TGTGCCAGCAGTTTCGACAGGGTAAATCAGCCCCAGCATTTT. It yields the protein CASSFDRVNQPQHF.

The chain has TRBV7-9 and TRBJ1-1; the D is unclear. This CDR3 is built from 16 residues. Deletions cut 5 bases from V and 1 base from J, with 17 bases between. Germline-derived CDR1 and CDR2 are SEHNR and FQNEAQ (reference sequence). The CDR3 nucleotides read TGTGCCAGCAGCAACACACCTAGGGCCCCGAACACTGAAGCTTTCTTT. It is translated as CASSNTPRAPNTEAFF.

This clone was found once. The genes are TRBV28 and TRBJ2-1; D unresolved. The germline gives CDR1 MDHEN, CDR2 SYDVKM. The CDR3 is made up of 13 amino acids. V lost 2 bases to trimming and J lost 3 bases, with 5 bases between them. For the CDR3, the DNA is TGTGCCAGCAGTTTAGGTCTCTACAATGAGCAGTTCTTC. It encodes CASSLGLYNEQFF.

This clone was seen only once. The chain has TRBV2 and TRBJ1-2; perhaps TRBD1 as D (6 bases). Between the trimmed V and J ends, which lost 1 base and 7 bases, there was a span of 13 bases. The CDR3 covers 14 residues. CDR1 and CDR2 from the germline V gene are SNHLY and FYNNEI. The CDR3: CASSEEWAGAGYTF. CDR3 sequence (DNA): TGTGCCAGCAGTGAAGAATGGGCAGGGGCTGGCTACACCTTC.

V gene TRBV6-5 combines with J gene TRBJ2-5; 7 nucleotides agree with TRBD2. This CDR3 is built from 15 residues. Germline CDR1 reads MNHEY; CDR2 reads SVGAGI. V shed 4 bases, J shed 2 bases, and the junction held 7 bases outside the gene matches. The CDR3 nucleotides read TGTGCCAGCAGTTGGACTAGAACGGGACAAGAGACCCAGTACTTC. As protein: CASSWTRTGQETQYF.

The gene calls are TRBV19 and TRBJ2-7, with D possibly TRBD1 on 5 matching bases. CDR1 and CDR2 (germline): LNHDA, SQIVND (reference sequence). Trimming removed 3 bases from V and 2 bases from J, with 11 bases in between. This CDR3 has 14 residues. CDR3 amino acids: CASSIVQGAYEQYF. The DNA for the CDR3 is TGTGCCAGTAGTATTGTCCAGGGTGCCTACGAGCAGTACTTC.

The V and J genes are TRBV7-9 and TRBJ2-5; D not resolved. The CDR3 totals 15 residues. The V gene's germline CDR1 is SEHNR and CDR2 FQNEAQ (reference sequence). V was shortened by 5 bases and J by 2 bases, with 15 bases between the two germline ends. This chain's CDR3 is CASSPAPLSQETQYF. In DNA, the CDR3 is TGTGCCAGCAGCCCTGCCCCCCTATCACAAGAGACCCAGTACTTC.

CDR3 nucleotides: TGCAGCGGAGCCCAAAGGTCCAACTATGGCTACACCTTC. It encodes CSGAQRSNYGYTF. The chain links TRBV29-1 to TRBJ1-2, with no clear D. The length of the CDR3 is 13 residues. Germline V gene sequence: CDR1 SQVTM, CDR2 ANQGSEA. The ends were cut back, 7 bases at V and 2 bases at J, with 14 bases in the middle.

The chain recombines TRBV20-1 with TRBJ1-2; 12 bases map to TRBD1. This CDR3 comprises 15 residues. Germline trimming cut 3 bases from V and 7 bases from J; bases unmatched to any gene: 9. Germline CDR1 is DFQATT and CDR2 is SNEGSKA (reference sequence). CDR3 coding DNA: TGCAGTGCTAGTCTTGAGGGACAGGGGGCTCGTGGCTACACCTTC. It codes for CSASLEGQGARGYTF.